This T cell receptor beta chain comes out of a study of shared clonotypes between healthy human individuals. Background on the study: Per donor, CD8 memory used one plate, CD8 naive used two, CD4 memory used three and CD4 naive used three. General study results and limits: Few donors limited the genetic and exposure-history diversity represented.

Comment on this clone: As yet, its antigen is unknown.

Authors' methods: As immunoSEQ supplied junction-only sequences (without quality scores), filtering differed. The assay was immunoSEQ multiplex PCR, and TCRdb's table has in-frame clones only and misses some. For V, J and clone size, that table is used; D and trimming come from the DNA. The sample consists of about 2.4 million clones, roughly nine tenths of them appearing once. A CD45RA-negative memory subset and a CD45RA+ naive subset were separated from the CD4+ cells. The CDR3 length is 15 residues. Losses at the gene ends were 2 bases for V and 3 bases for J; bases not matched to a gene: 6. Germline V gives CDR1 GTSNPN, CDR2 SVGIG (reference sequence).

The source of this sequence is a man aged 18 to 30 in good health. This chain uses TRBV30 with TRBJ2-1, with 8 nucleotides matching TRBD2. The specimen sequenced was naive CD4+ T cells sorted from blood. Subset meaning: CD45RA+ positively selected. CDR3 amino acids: CAWSLAGRGYNEQFF. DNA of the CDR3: TGTGCCTGGAGTTTAGCGGGAAGAGGCTACAATGAGCAGTTCTTC.